Described below is a single TCR beta chain sequence and its context. This clonotype was detected only a few times. Its antigen specificity is not known. Qualities for individual bases were not recorded, and no much larger clone is one base off. CDR1 and CDR2 (MNHNS, SASEGT) derive from the germline V gene. V drops 7 bases and J drops 3 bases, leaving 15 bases in between. The CDR3 numbers 14 residues from cysteine through phenylalanine. Only the CDR3 part of the read is kept: 42 bases, read in frame from the first base. In light of the paper, this sample's treatment or condition label describes: allogeneic hematopoietic cell transplantation with graft depleted of TCRalphabeta T cells and CD19 B cells. Transplant recipients were children who received TCRalphabeta/CD19-depleted allogeneic hematopoietic cell grafts. Libraries were prepared through PCR. TCRdb shows the sequencer as Illumina HiSeq 2500. Molecular barcoding was employed in the preparation of TCR libraries, with unique molecular identifiers being used to normalize TCRbeta repertoire quantification. Through fastp at Q25 and MiXCR, TCRdb rebuilt clones from the public reads, retaining in-frame beta chains. Each record represents a unique CDR3 protein, reported with the most common genes and DNA among its rows. Within this sample are approximately 82,000 distinct CDR3 sequences, with roughly 20% of them counted one time only. The ten largest clones capture 50% to 65% of the sample.

This record belongs to a study of T-cell reconstitution after alpha-beta-depleted transplantation in children (dated by TCRdb to 2016 to 2018). Context from the whole study: The study quantitatively tracked T-cell immune reconstitution after TCRalphabeta/CD19-depleted allogeneic hematopoietic cell transplantation in children using TCR repertoire profiling. Overall study results and their limits: The apparently early alphabetaT-cell count recovery about two months after transplant was reportedly dependent on only several hundred rapidly expanded clones derived from non-depleted graft cells. Hyperexpanded clone frequencies declined over subsequent months; after one year, T-cell counts and TCRbeta diversity were mostly attributed to newly produced T cells. In some patients, the high TCRbeta diversity seen at day 60 was put down to recipient T cells and intrathymic progenitors that had survived conditioning.

The source is a male patient aged 2 to 9 who had a stem cell transplant for acute lymphoblastic leukemia, so the T cells may come from the graft donor. The sequence joins TRBV6-1 to TRBJ1-1, and TRBD1 may be the D gene, going by 5 matching bases. The sample in question was PBMCs, mostly from graft donor cells, obtained 360 days after TCRalphabeta/CD19-depleted stem cell transplant. The nucleotides read TGTGCCAGCACTGGAGGGGTGAGGCACACTGAAGCTTTCTTT. Translated, this gives CASTGGVRHTEAFF.